The following is a T cell receptor beta chain sequence with its context. These data are taken from a study of patients and donors after allogeneic stem cell transplantation. Germline CDR1 reads MDHEN; CDR2 reads SYDVKM. This CDR3 comprises 15 residues. V dropped 6 bases and J dropped 1 base, with 16 bases sitting between them. Each CDR3 protein is one row after TCRdb ran MiXCR on the RT-PCR reads. Of 84,000 or so distinct CDR3 sequences listed, 48% are singletons. Input material: blood, either unsorted or a sorted T cell fraction (not recorded which). The origin of this receptor is a human donor who was either an allogeneic HSCT recipient or a stem cell or donor lymphocyte infusion donor (not recorded which). It is not recorded whose cells these are; they may come from a transplant donor. The chain carries TRBV28 and TRBJ2-7; a weak D match, TRBD2 (5 bases). CDR3 amino acids: CASRTATMISYEQYF. The CDR3 DNA reads as TGTGCCAGCAGGACCGCGACTATGATATCCTACGAGCAGTACTTC.